This TCR beta chain was found in a study of cytomegalovirus exposure and HLA in healthy donors. Points from the study as a whole: In a later analysis, a missense DCLRE1C variant was linked to TCR beta V- and J-gene trimming.

Points on this clone: Its specificity is not known.

The CDR3 is 14 amino acids. V gave up 6 bases and J gave up 7 bases; unmatched junction bases: 5. CDR1 is MNHEY, CDR2 SVGAGI, per germline. The donors gave bone marrow, and they were healthy. This PCR relied on a set of 60 Vbeta primers and 13 Jbeta primers. The protocol was immunoSEQ multiplex PCR, while the TCRdb copy is restricted to in-frame clones and leaves out a portion. The sample lists about 170,000 clones; around 80% were seen once. Material for sequencing was PBMCs. The clonotype was recovered from a male donor in good health and CMV-seronegative. The chain joins TRBV6-5 to TRBJ1-6; TRBD1 matches 8 bases. CDR3 DNA: TGTGCCAGCAGGACAGGGGTTGTCAATTCACCCCTCCACTTT. Its protein product is CASRTGVVNSPLHF.